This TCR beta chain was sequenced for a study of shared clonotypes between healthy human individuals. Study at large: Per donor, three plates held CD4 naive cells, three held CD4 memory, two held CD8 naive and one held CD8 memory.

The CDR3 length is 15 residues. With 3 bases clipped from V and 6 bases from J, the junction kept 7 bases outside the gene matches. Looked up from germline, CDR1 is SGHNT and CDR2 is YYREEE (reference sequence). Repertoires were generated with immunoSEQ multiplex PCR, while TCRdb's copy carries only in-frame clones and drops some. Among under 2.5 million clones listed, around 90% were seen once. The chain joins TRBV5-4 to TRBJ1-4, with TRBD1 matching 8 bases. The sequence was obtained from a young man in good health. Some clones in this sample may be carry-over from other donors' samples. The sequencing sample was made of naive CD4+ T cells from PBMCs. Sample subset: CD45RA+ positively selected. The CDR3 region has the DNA TGTGCCAGCAGCTCGTCCCGGACAGGGTATGAAAAACTGTTTTTT. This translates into CASSSSRTGYEKLFF.